The 7 T cell receptor beta chains in this list originate from one sample, sequenced in a study of CD8 T cells in Susac syndrome. Random hexamers primed reverse transcription of roughly 0.5 to 1 ug RNA. Each CDR3 protein is one row after TCRdb ran MiXCR on the immunoSEQ multiplex PCR reads. The sample carries around 270,000 distinct CDR3 sequences, 65% to 90% recorded once. Sequencing input: CD8+ T cells from PBMCs. The receptors shown here come from a human donor with multiple sclerosis.

The chain is built from TRBV20-1 and TRBJ2-2; tentatively, D is TRBD1 (5 bases). V dropped 0 bases and J dropped 1 base, with 12 bases sitting between them. The germline V gene has CDR1 DFQATT and CDR2 SNEGSKA (reference sequence). CDR3 length equals 16 residues. Here the CDR3 reads CSAREQVFLNTGELFF. CDR3 nucleotides: TGCAGTGCTAGAGAACAGGTTTTCCTGAACACCGGGGAGCTGTTTTTT.

This clonotype has just one count. The chain carries TRBV29-1 and TRBJ2-7; 7 nucleotides align to TRBD2. The trim removed 6 bases at V and 3 bases at J, leaving 11 bases unmatched. Germline V lookup: CDR1 SQVTM, CDR2 ANQGSEA. The CDR3 sequence is 14 residues long. The CDR3 region is CSVVGGEEGYEQYF. The CDR3, as DNA: TGCAGCGTCGTGGGGGGGGAGGAGGGCTACGAGCAGTACTTC.

This clonotype was found once. The chain is built from TRBV6-5 and TRBJ2-5, with D perhaps matching TRBD1 or TRBD2 (5 bases each). V lost 0 bases, J lost 5 bases, and 13 bases lay in between. This CDR3 contains 15 residues. Germline loops: CDR1 MNHEY, CDR2 SVGAGI. The CDR3 DNA follows: TGTGCCAGCAGTTACTCGACTTCGGGGCAGGAGACCCAGTACTTC. Encoded protein: CASSYSTSGQETQYF.

CDR3 protein: CASGAFSSGIVYNEQFF. CDR3 sequence (DNA): TGTGCCAGCGGGGCGTTTAGTAGCGGGATTGTCTACAATGAGCAGTTCTTC. The gene calls are TRBV12-3 or TRBV12-4 and TRBJ2-1; 8 bases map to TRBD2. Losses at the gene ends were 8 bases for V and 3 bases for J; bases not matched to a gene: 15. The CDR3 has 17 amino acids.

V gene TRBV4-1 combines with J gene TRBJ1-4; D is unresolved. V lost 0 bases and J 7 bases, leaving 15 bases between the germline ends. CDR3 length equals 16 residues. The germline CDR1 and CDR2 sequences are MGHRA and YSYEKL. The CDR3 reads CASSQDETEESEKLFF. The CDR3 region has the DNA TGCGCCAGCAGCCAAGATGAGACGGAGGAGAGTGAAAAACTGTTTTTT.

The genes are TRBV6-5 and TRBJ2-1, with D unresolved. V was pared by 7 bases and J by 0 bases, with 22 bases between. The CDR3 runs to 18 residues. Germline CDR1 reads MNHEY; CDR2 reads SVGAGI. CDR3 in DNA: TGTGCCAGCAAACTTATCCCTTCAGGATCCCGCTCCTACAATGAGCAGTTCTTC. Translated: CASKLIPSGSRSYNEQFF.

The J gene is TRBJ2-2, the V gene TRBV13; D is perhaps TRBD1 (6 bases). Germline assignment: CDR1 PRHDT and CDR2 FYEKMQ (reference sequence). The V end lost 1 base, the J end lost 5 bases, and 14 bases lay between the germline ends. This CDR3 is built from 16 residues. CDR3: CASSLEEAGATGELFF. As DNA, the CDR3 is TGTGCCAGCAGCTTAGAGGAGGCAGGGGCAACCGGGGAGCTGTTTTTT.